Listed here are 6 T cell receptor beta chains from one sample, sequenced in a study of shared clonotypes between healthy human individuals (dated by TCRdb to 2020 to 2022). Libraries were made using the immunoSEQ multiplex PCR assay. This is the immuneACCESS table as TCRdb keeps it, with only in-frame sequences that have V and J called. A part of the clones is gone; compared with another copy, unresolved V genes explain less than half, and the rest is unexplained. Counted in this sample were about 520,000 clones; about 85% of them appeared once. About 13% of the sample is taken by the ten largest. The sequenced sample was PBMCs. The receptors originated from a woman in her thirties or forties in good health. Some clones in this sample may be carry-over from other donors' samples.

The rearrangement uses TRBV28 and TRBJ1-1; D might be TRBD1 (6 bases). Trimming stripped 3 bases from V and 2 bases from J, with 19 bases between. The length of the CDR3 is 17 residues. Germline V lookup: CDR1 MDHEN, CDR2 SYDVKM. The CDR3 DNA is TGTGCCAGCAGTTTTCGGGACTTCAGGGGAAATAACACTGAAGCTTTCTTT. Its translation is CASSFRDFRGNNTEAFF.

The V call is TRBV5-6, the J call TRBJ2-1; 12 bases map to TRBD2. The CDR3 is 14 amino acids. Losses at the gene ends were 3 bases for V and 8 bases for J; bases not matched to a gene: 3. Looked up from germline, CDR1 is SGHDT and CDR2 is YYEEEE. CDR3 amino acids: CASSWGLAGDEQFF. CDR3 bases: TGTGCCAGCAGCTGGGGACTAGCGGGCGATGAGCAGTTCTTC.

As regards this clone: This is likely an artifact of a read error, given a far larger clone one base away. The same CDR3 arises from other DNA sequences in this sample as well. The rearrangement joins TRBV7-7 to TRBJ2-2; no firm D call. Germline V gene lookup returns CDR1 SSHAT and CDR2 FNYEAQ (reference sequence). This CDR3 spans 12 amino acids. The CDR3 protein is CASSSGAGELFF. CDR3 nucleotides: TGTGCTAGCAGCTCCGGTGCCGGGGAGCTGTTTTTT.

This chain links TRBV7-2 with TRBJ1-2, with TRBD1 as a possible D gene (6 bases). Trimming removed 2 bases at V and 6 bases at J, with 13 bases between. The germline V gene has CDR1 SGHTA and CDR2 FQGNSA. CDR3 length: 14 residues. The CDR3 reads CASSLRGVEDGYTF. CDR3 bases: TGTGCCAGCAGCTTAAGGGGGGTAGAGGATGGCTACACCTTC.

The chain recombines TRBV19 with TRBJ1-2, with D possibly being TRBD1 (5 bases). Between the trimmed V and J ends, which lost 5 bases and 7 bases, there was a span of 14 bases. The CDR3 runs 13 residues. CDR1 LNHDA and CDR2 SQIVND come from the germline V gene (reference sequence). The CDR3 nucleotides are TGTGCCAGTAGTGAAGCAGGGAATACTGGCTACACCTTC. This codes for CASSEAGNTGYTF.

The chain uses TRBV28 and TRBJ1-4; weak D call: TRBD1 (6 bases). With 5 bases removed from V and 6 bases from J, the gap between germline ends came to 13 bases. This CDR3 is built from 14 residues. CDR1 is MDHEN and CDR2 is SYDVKM in the germline V gene. CDR3 DNA: TGTGCCAGCAGTCCCGGGACACCCGATGAAAAACTGTTTTTT. Its protein product is CASSPGTPDEKLFF.